This is a list of T cell receptor beta chains from one sample in a study of long-term antiretroviral therapy in people with HIV. The repertoire was sequenced with immunoSEQ multiplex PCR; TCRdb's copy has only in-frame clones and lacks some. The sample lists some 20,000 clones; over 60% were seen once. Material: unsorted PBMCs, obtained 2.9 years after starting antiretroviral therapy. These receptors were obtained from a woman between 25 and 40 years old with HIV. The CDR3 runs from the conserved cysteine through the conserved F or W. A D gene is named only where the DNA matches it firmly. For some rows the clone size is stated as once, few or many, or as a class when expanded; others skip it.

V gene	clone size	D gene	J gene	CDR3 DNA	CDR3 protein
TRBV29-1	.	.	TRBJ1-3	TGCAGCGTTGAAGAGGGGAACACCATATATTTT	CSVEEGNTIYF
TRBV7-2	.	.	TRBJ1-2	TGTGCCAGCAGCTTAGCGTGGCAGACCTATGGCTACACCTTC	CASSLAWQTYGYTF
TRBV11-1	.	.	TRBJ2-3	TGTGCCAGCAGCCCAAAGACCCAAACAGATACGCAGTATTTT	CASSPKTQTDTQYF
TRBV6-5	.	.	TRBJ1-2	TGTGCCAGCAGTCAGGGCCCGGTATGGGTCGATGGCTACACCTTC	CASSQGPVWVDGYTF
TRBV27	once	.	TRBJ2-7	TGTGCCAGCAGTTTATATAGCGGCAGCTCCTACGAGCAGTACTTC	CASSLYSGSSYEQYF
TRBV30	.	TRBD2	TRBJ2-3	TGTGCCTGGAGTGTACAACGGGGGGGCCCAGATACGCAGTATTTT	CAWSVQRGGPDTQYF
TRBV10-3	few	.	TRBJ1-1	TGTGCCATCAGTCCGGGAAGTTCTGAAGCTTTCTTT	CAISPGSSEAFF
TRBV5-1	few	.	TRBJ1-6	TGCGCCAGCACACCGAGTTCACCCCTCCACTTT	CASTPSSPLHF
TRBV2	few	TRBD1	TRBJ1-2	TGTGCCAGCAGTACAGGGGGCATGGTAGGCTACACCTTC	CASSTGGMVGYTF
TRBV11-2	.	TRBD1	TRBJ1-2	TGTGCCAGCAGCCACTGGACAGGGGGCTACTATGGCTACACCTTC	CASSHWTGGYYGYTF
TRBV10-1	medium-sized	.	TRBJ2-7	TGCGCCAGCAGTGAGTCTGGGAGCGAGCAGTACTTC	CASSESGSEQYF
TRBV27	.	.	TRBJ2-6	TGTGCCAGCACCTCCGCGGATTCTGGGGCCAACGTCCTGACTTTC	CASTSADSGANVLTF
TRBV5-6	.	.	TRBJ1-2	TGTGCCAGCAGTCAAACCGGGATCAATTTTTACTATGGCTACACCTTC	CASSQTGINFYYGYTF
TRBV27	few	.	TRBJ2-7	TGTGCCAGCAGTAGGGATTTGGGGGGCTACGAGCAGTACTTC	CASSRDLGGYEQYF
TRBV19	.	.	TRBJ1-2	TGTGCCAGTAGTACAGGGGATTTCGATGGCTACACCTTC	CASSTGDFDGYTF
TRBV5-6	once	.	TRBJ2-2	TGTGCCAGCAGCTATAGCGGCCCTGGCGGGGAGCTGTTTTTT	CASSYSGPGGELFF
TRBV5-1	.	.	TRBJ1-6	TGCGCCAGCAGCTTGGTTACAGGGAATAATTCACCCCTCCACTTT	CASSLVTGNNSPLHF
TRBV10-2	.	.	TRBJ1-1	TGCGCCAGCATCCTGGGTCTGAACACTGAAGCTTTCTTT	CASILGLNTEAFF
TRBV5-8	.	TRBD1	TRBJ1-5	TGTGCCAGCAGCTGGGACAGGGGCAATCAGCCCCAGCATTTT	CASSWDRGNQPQHF
TRBV6-5	.	.	TRBJ1-1	TGTGCCAGCAAAGGGCCGGGTTGGTCCACTGAAGCTTTCTTT	CASKGPGWSTEAFF
TRBV9	.	TRBD2	TRBJ2-3	TGTGCCAGCAGCGCGACTAGCGGAAGCACAGATACGCAGTATTTT	CASSATSGSTDTQYF
TRBV9	.	TRBD2	TRBJ2-3	TGTGCCAGCAGCGTCAGCGGGGACACAGATACGCAGTATTTT	CASSVSGDTDTQYF
TRBV7-9	.	.	TRBJ2-5	TGTGCCGCCACCCCAGGGTGGGGGGCTGTGGAGACCCAGTACTTC	CAATPGWGAVETQYF
TRBV30	medium-sized	.	TRBJ1-2	TGTGCCTGGAGTGTATGGCAGGGAGGAACTGGCTACACCTTC	CAWSVWQGGTGYTF
TRBV28	.	.	TRBJ1-2	TGTGCCAGCAGTTTTGTGGGGGTCACTTACTATGGCTACACCTTC	CASSFVGVTYYGYTF
TRBV15	few	.	TRBJ2-5	TGTGCCACCAGCTTGGGACTCCAAGAGACCCAGTACTTC	CATSLGLQETQYF
TRBV5-1	.	TRBD1	TRBJ1-6	TGCGCCAGCAGCCGGGGGGACAGGGATAATTCACCCCTCCACTTT	CASSRGDRDNSPLHF
TRBV5-6	.	.	TRBJ2-2	TGTGCCAGCAGCCCGTTTCAGGGGATCAACACCGGGGAGCTGTTTTTT	CASSPFQGINTGELFF
TRBV5-1	once	.	TRBJ1-3	TGCGCCAGCAGCTTGGGAGCCGGAACTCCGGGGCCTGGAAACACCATATATTTT	CASSLGAGTPGPGNTIYF
TRBV30	few	.	TRBJ2-7	TGTGCCTGGACGGACGCCGGCAGGTCGTACTTC	CAWTDAGRSYF